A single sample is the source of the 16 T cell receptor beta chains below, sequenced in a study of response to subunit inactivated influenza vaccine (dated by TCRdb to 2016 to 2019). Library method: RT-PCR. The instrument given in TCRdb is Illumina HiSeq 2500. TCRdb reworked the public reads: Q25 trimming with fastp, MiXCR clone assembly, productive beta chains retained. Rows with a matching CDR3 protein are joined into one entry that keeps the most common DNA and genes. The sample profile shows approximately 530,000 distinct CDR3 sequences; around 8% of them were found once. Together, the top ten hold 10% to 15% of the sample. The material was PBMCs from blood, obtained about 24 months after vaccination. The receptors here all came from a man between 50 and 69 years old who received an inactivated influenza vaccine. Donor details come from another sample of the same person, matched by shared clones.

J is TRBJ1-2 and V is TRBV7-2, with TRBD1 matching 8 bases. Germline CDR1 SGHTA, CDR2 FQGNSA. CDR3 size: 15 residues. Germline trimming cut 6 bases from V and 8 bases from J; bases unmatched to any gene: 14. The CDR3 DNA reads TGTGCCAGCAGAGCTGGACAGGGACGGGGAGAAGGCTACACCTTC. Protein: CASRAGQGRGEGYTF.

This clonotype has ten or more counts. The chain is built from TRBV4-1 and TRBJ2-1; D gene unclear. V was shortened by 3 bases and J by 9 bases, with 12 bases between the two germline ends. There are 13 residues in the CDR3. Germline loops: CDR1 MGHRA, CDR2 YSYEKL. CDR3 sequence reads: CASSQDDLSEQFF. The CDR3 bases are TGCGCCAGCAGCCAGGACGACCTCAGTGAGCAGTTCTTC.

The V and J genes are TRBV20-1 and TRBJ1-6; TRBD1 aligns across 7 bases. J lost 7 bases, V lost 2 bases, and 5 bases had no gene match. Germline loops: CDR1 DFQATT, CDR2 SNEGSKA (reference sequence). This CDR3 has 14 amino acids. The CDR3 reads CSARPGQRNSPLHF. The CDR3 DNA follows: TGCAGTGCTAGACCGGGACAGAGGAATTCACCCCTCCACTTT.

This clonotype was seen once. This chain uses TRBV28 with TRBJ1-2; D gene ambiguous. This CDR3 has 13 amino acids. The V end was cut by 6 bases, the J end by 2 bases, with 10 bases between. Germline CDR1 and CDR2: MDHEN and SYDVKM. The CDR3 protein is CASSTSANYGYTF. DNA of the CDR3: TGTGCCAGCAGCACCTCAGCCAACTATGGCTACACCTTC.

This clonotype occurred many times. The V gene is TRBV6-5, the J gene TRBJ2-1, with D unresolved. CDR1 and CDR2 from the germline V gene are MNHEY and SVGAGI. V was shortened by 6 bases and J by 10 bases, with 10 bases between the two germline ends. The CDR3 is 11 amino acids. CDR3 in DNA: TGTGCCAGCAGGGTCGCTAGGGAGCAGTTCTTC. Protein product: CASRVAREQFF.

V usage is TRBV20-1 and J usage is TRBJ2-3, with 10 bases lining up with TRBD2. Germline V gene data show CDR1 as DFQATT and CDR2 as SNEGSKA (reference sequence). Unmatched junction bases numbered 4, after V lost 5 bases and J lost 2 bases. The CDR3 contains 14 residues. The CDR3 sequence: CSAVAGGPTDTQYF. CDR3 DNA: TGCAGTGCTGTAGCGGGAGGACCCACAGATACGCAGTATTTT.

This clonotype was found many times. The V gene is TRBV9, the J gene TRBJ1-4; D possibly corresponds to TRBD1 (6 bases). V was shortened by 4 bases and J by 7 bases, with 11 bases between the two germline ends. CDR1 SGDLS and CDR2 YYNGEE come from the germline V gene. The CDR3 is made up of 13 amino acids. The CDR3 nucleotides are TGTGCCAGCAGCTCCAGGGGTGGTGAAAAACTGTTTTTT. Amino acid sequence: CASSSRGGEKLFF.

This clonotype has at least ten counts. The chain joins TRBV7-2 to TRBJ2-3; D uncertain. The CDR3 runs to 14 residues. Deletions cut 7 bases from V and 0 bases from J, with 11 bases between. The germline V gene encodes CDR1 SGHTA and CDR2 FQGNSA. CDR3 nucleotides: TGTGCCAGCAAAAGACAATCTAGCACAGATACGCAGTATTTT. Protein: CASKRQSSTDTQYF.

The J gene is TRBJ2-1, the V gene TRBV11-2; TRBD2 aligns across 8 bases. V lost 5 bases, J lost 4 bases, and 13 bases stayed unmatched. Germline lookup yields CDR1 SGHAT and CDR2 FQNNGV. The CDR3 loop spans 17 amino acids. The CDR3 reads CASSQGGGLAVYNEQFF. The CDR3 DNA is TGTGCCAGCAGCCAAGGGGGAGGACTAGCAGTTTACAATGAGCAGTTCTTC.

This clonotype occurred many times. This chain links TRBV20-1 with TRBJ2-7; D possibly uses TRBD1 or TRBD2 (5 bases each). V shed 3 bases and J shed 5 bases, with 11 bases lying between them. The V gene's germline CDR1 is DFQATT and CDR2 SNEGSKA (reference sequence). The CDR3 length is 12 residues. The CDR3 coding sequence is TGCAGTGCTAGCCGCCGGGGCGACGAGCAGTACTTC. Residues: CSASRRGDEQYF.

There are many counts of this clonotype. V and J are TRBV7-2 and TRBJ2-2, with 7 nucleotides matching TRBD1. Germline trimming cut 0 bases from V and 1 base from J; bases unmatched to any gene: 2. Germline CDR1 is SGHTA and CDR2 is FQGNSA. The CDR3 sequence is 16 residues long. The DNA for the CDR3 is TGTGCCAGCAGCTTAGCCGGGACAGTGAACACCGGGGAGCTGTTTTTT. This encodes CASSLAGTVNTGELFF.

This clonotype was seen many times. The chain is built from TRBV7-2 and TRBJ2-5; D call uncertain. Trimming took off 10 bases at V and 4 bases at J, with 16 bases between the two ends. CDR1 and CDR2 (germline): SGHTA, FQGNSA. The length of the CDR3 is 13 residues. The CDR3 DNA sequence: TGTGCCACCACAAGTTGGCAGAGAGAGACCCAGTACTTC. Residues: CATTSWQRETQYF.

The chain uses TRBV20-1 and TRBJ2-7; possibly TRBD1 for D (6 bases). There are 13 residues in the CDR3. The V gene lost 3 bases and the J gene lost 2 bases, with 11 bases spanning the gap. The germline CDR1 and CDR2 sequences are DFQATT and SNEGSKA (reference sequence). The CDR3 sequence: CSASWGHPYEQYF. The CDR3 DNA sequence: TGCAGTGCTAGCTGGGGGCACCCCTACGAGCAGTACTTC.

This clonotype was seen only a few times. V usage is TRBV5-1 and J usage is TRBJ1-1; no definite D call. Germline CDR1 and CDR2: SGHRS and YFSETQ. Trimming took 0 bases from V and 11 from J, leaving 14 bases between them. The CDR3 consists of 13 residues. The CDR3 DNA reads TGCGCCAGCAGCTTGGATAGGTTCGGTATTGCTTTCTTT. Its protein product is CASSLDRFGIAFF.

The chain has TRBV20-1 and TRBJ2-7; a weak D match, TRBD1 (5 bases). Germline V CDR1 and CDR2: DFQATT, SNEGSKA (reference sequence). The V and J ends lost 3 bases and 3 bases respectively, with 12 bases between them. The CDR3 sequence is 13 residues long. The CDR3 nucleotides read TGCAGTGCTAGGGGGCCGACGGGCTACGAGCAGTACTTC. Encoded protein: CSARGPTGYEQYF.

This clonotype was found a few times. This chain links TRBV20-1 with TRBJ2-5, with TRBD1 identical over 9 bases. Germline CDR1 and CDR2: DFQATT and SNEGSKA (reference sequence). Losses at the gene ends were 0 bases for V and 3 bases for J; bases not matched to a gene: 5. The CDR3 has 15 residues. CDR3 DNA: TGCAGTGCTAGAGATCCAAGGACAGGGGAAGAGACCCAGTACTTC. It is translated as CSARDPRTGEETQYF.